Listed below are T cell receptor beta chains from one sample, sequenced in a study of preoperative IRX-2 immunotherapy in early breast cancer. Sequencing used immunoSEQ multiplex PCR; TCRdb keeps in-frame clones, though not all of them. The sample consists of 2,500 to 4,000 clones, 75% to 80% of them appearing once. The source was tumor tissue, collected after IRX-2 immunotherapy. The receptors shown here come from a human donor with breast cancer. Both conserved end residues are part of each CDR3. Fields, in order: V gene, CDR3 length, J gene, D gene, clone size, CDR3 DNA, CDR3 protein. The D gene is left open where the match is weak. The listing skips clone size in some rows; elsewhere it reads once, few, many or a size class.

TRBV28	12	TRBJ1-4	NA	NA	TGTGCCACGGGGGGGTCTAATGAAAAACTGTTTTTT	CATGGSNEKLFF
TRBV11-3	18	TRBJ2-2	NA	NA	TGTGCCAGCAGCCAAACGTCCCTCACCGGGGGCGGGACCGGGGAGCTGTTTTTT	CASSQTSLTGGGTGELFF
TRBV6-8	13	TRBJ1-6	NA	NA	TGTGCCAGCAGTTACTCGCAGCTTTCACCCCTCCACTTT	CASSYSQLSPLHF
TRBV11-3	15	TRBJ1-1	NA	NA	TGTGCCAGCAGCTTTACGCAGATAATGAACACTGAAGCTTTCTTT	CASSFTQIMNTEAFF
TRBV29-1	14	TRBJ2-3	TRBD2	NA	TGCAGCACCCCGGGACTAGCGGGAACAGATACGCAGTATTTT	CSTPGLAGTDTQYF
TRBV28	18	TRBJ1-4	NA	NA	TGTGCCAGCAGTTCCCGCCCCTTATGGAGGGGAACTAATGAAAAACTGTTTTTT	CASSSRPLWRGTNEKLFF
TRBV11-3	15	TRBJ1-5	TRBD1	NA	TGTGCCAGCAGCCGGCGGACAGGGGGGAATCAGCCCCAGCATTTT	CASSRRTGGNQPQHF
TRBV29-1	15	TRBJ1-4	NA	NA	TGCAGCGTATTAGAACAGGGTCGTCTAGATGAAAAACTGTTTTTT	CSVLEQGRLDEKLFF
TRBV6-8	13	TRBJ1-4	NA	NA	TGTGCCAGCAGTTGGGGACTCCGCGGAAAACTGTTTTTT	CASSWGLRGKLFF
TRBV19	13	TRBJ1-5	NA	NA	TGTGCCAGTAGTATGGGTGGGCTTCAGCCCCAGCATTTT	CASSMGGLQPQHF
TRBV11-3	18	TRBJ1-2	NA	NA	TGTGCCAGCAGCTTAGTTGGGGCACGGTGGAGGGCAGAGGATGGCTACACCTTC	CASSLVGARWRAEDGYTF
TRBV7-6	15	TRBJ1-5	NA	NA	TGTGCCAGCAGCTCCGGAGACTACTTCAGTCAGCCCCAGCATTTT	CASSSGDYFSQPQHF
TRBV19	15	TRBJ2-3	NA	once	TGTGCCAGTAGTATCTTCCGATCAGCCACAGATACGCAGTATTTT	CASSIFRSATDTQYF
TRBV23-1	14	TRBJ2-7	NA	NA	TGCGCCAGCAGCCTCGGGACACAACTACGTGAGCAGTACTTC	CASSLGTQLREQYF
TRBV18	13	TRBJ1-5	NA	NA	TGTGCCAGCTCACCAGGGAACAATCAGCCCCAGCATTTT	CASSPGNNQPQHF
TRBV19	14	TRBJ1-2	NA	NA	TGTGCCAGTAGTATGTATCTGGTTAACTATGGCTACACCTTC	CASSMYLVNYGYTF
TRBV5-1	16	TRBJ1-4	NA	NA	TGCGCCAGCAGCCAAGCAGGAAGGGGGTTTATGGGGAAACTGTTTTTT	CASSQAGRGFMGKLFF
TRBV18	15	TRBJ2-1	NA	NA	TGTGCCAGCTCACCAAGAGGGGAGACCTACAATGAGCAGTTCTTC	CASSPRGETYNEQFF
TRBV23-1	14	TRBJ2-7	TRBD1	NA	TGCGCCAGCAGCCAGACAGGGGCCTTATACGAGCAGTACTTC	CASSQTGALYEQYF
TRBV28	14	TRBJ1-2	TRBD1	NA	TGTGCCAGCAGCCTTTGGACAGGGAACTATGGCTACACCTTC	CASSLWTGNYGYTF
TRBV7-7	15	TRBJ2-7	NA	NA	TGTGCCAGCAGCTTGAACCCGGCAGGGACCTACGAGCAGTACTTC	CASSLNPAGTYEQYF
TRBV6-8	13	TRBJ2-7	TRBD1	NA	TGTGCCAGCAGTTGGGACAGCTCCTACGAGCAGTACTTC	CASSWDSSYEQYF
TRBV6-8	16	TRBJ2-7	TRBD2	NA	TGTGCCAGCAGTTTATCGGGCGGGGGACCGCCTGGGGAGCAGTACTTC	CASSLSGGGPPGEQYF
TRBV11-3	16	TRBJ2-5	TRBD1	NA	TGTGCCAGCAGCCCTGGACAGGGGAGTCAGGTGGAGACCCAGTACTTC	CASSPGQGSQVETQYF
TRBV25-1	14	TRBJ1-2	NA	NA	TGTGCCAGCACTTCCCCCGGGACAATCGGGGGCTACACCTTC	CASTSPGTIGGYTF
TRBV30	17	TRBJ1-1	TRBD1	NA	TGTGCCTGGAAACGGGGTCTCCGGGGACAGATGAACACTGAAGCTTTCTTT	CAWKRGLRGQMNTEAFF
TRBV12-5	16	TRBJ1-3	NA	NA	TGTGCTAGTGGTTACTCCATGGACCCGTCGCCGAACACCATATATTTT	CASGYSMDPSPNTIYF
TRBV11-3	15	TRBJ2-2	TRBD2	NA	TGTGCCAGCAGCTTGGAACTAGCGGCCACCGGGGAGCTGTTTTTT	CASSLELAATGELFF
TRBV1	15	TRBJ2-7	NA	NA	TGCGCCAGCAGCCCAACAGAGACAGGGACCTACGAGCAGTACTTC	CASSPTETGTYEQYF
TRBV19	15	TRBJ2-2	TRBD1	NA	TGTGCCAGTTCGGACAGGGGGTCTTCCCCCCGGGAGCTGTTTTTT	CASSDRGSSPRELFF
TRBV18	14	TRBJ2-5	NA	NA	TGTGCCAGCACAACCGGTTACGGGGAAGAGACCCAGTACTTC	CASTTGYGEETQYF
TRBV11-3	15	TRBJ2-4	NA	NA	TGTGCCAGCAGCCGTTCGCTACTAGCCAAAAACATTCAGTACTTC	CASSRSLLAKNIQYF
TRBV7-1	13	TRBJ2-1	TRBD1	NA	TGTGCCAGCAGCTCAGACAGGGGGTCTGAGCAGTTCTTC	CASSSDRGSEQFF
TRBV6-8	15	TRBJ1-5	NA	NA	TGTGCCAGCAGCCCCGGGGTTTTTAGCAATCAGCCCCAGCATTTT	CASSPGVFSNQPQHF
TRBV19	13	TRBJ2-1	NA	NA	TGTGCCAGTACTTCCAATCCGGGGAATGAGCAGTTCTTC	CASTSNPGNEQFF
TRBV18	13	TRBJ2-5	NA	NA	TGTGCCAGCTCACCACTTCACCAAGAGACCCAGTACTTC	CASSPLHQETQYF
TRBV6-8	13	TRBJ2-3	NA	NA	TGTGCCACAAGAGAGGCTAGCACAGATACGCAGTATTTT	CATREASTDTQYF
TRBV11-3	17	TRBJ2-2	TRBD1	once	TGTGCCAGCAGCCCAGATGGGGACAGGGTGAACACCGGGGAGCTGTTTTTT	CASSPDGDRVNTGELFF
TRBV18	13	TRBJ1-1	NA	NA	TGTGCCAGCTCACCACCTCCTAGGGAGCGGGCTTTCTTT	CASSPPPRERAFF
TRBV6-8	14	TRBJ2-1	TRBD2	few	TGTGCCAGCAGTCTAGCGGGCTCCTACAATGAGCAGTTCTTC	CASSLAGSYNEQFF
TRBV6-8	17	TRBJ2-3	NA	NA	TGTGCCAGCAGTCCCCTCTCCGGCAGGGGTAGCACAGATACGCAGTATTTT	CASSPLSGRGSTDTQYF
TRBV29-1	15	TRBJ1-2	NA	large	TGCAGCGTTGAAAAGGGTAGGGGAAGTGGGTATGGCTACACCTTC	CSVEKGRGSGYGYTF
TRBV6-8	12	TRBJ2-1	NA	NA	TGTGCCAGCAGTTACCAATACAATGAGCAGTTCTTC	CASSYQYNEQFF
TRBV6-8	17	TRBJ2-7	NA	NA	TGTGCCAGCAGTTACTCAATTTCGGCAGGGATCGCCTACGAGCAGTACTTC	CASSYSISAGIAYEQYF
TRBV6-8	13	TRBJ2-7	NA	NA	TGTGCCAGCAGTTGGGGGGTGCCCTACGAGCAGTACTTC	CASSWGVPYEQYF
TRBV11-3	15	TRBJ1-2	NA	few	TGTGCCAGCAGCTTACTGACGGGTGGAAGCTATGGCTACACCTTC	CASSLLTGGSYGYTF
TRBV28	16	TRBJ1-6	NA	NA	TGTGCCAGCAGTTTGGCCCAGGGGCCTTATAATTCACCCCTCCACTTT	CASSLAQGPYNSPLHF
TRBV15	14	TRBJ1-4	NA	NA	TGTGCCACCAGCAGACCGGGACTTAATGAAAAACTGTTTTTT	CATSRPGLNEKLFF
TRBV30	15	TRBJ1-3	NA	NA	TGTGCCTGGAGTTTGGCGGTGGTATCTGGAAACACCATATATTTT	CAWSLAVVSGNTIYF